This TCR beta chain was obtained from a study of T cell repertoires in cytomegalovirus infection. TCRdb reprocessed the reads with MiXCR, giving one entry per CDR3 protein. This sample has some 800,000 distinct CDR3 sequences; 30% to 35% occur once, and the top ten carry roughly an eighth. This clonotype was recorded once. What it binds is unknown. The CDR3 has 16 amino acids. V lost 2 bases, J lost 1 base, and 7 bases stayed unmatched. CDR1 and CDR2 from the germline V gene are MNHEY and SVGEGT. This TCR derives from a human donor in good health (CMV status not recorded). Some clones in this sample may be carry-over from other donors' samples. The genes are TRBV6-2 or TRBV6-3 and TRBJ1-1; 7 bases fit TRBD1. Source: cultured CD8+ T cells from PBMCs, taken from culture after CMV antigen stimulation. In DNA, the CDR3 is TGTGCCAGCAGTTACATCCGCCGGGACAGGAACACTGAAGCTTTCTTT. Its protein product is CASSYIRRDRNTEAFF.